These T cell receptor beta chains were read from a single sample in a study of cytomegalovirus exposure and HLA in healthy donors. Libraries were prepared by immunoSEQ multiplex PCR; TCRdb keeps only in-frame clonotypes and omits some of them. The sample includes some 89,000 clones, 78% of them seen just once. Sample: PBMCs. The receptors derive from a woman aged 35 to 49 in good health and CMV-seropositive. CDR3s include the opening cysteine and the closing phenylalanine or tryptophan. Each record gives: V gene, J gene, CDR3 protein.

v_gene: TRBV27; j_gene: TRBJ2-2; CDR3aa: CASSFGIAGVGAGELFF
v_gene: TRBV6-5; j_gene: TRBJ2-7; CDR3aa: CATQEGADGSYEQYF
v_gene: TRBV20-1; j_gene: TRBJ1-2; CDR3aa: CSAGTAGYTF
v_gene: TRBV27; j_gene: TRBJ2-1; CDR3aa: CASSSDRELGYNEQFF
v_gene: TRBV7-8; j_gene: TRBJ2-7; CDR3aa: CASSIRDRSYEQYF
v_gene: TRBV19; j_gene: TRBJ1-2; CDR3aa: CATRTGGLYGYTF
v_gene: TRBV5-1; j_gene: TRBJ2-7; CDR3aa: CASRTSGVWDEQYF
v_gene: TRBV7-9; j_gene: TRBJ2-3; CDR3aa: CASSFFTDTQYF
v_gene: TRBV19; j_gene: TRBJ2-1; CDR3aa: CASSLGLAGVRASGNEQFF
v_gene: TRBV11-2; j_gene: TRBJ2-1; CDR3aa: CASSLARGRDYNEQFF
v_gene: TRBV29-1; j_gene: TRBJ1-4; CDR3aa: CSGLGAGEKLFF
v_gene: TRBV18; j_gene: TRBJ2-1; CDR3aa: CASSGPGTEYNNEQFF
v_gene: TRBV19; j_gene: TRBJ1-3; CDR3aa: CASSSQGWAGAGNTIYF
v_gene: TRBV6-1; j_gene: TRBJ2-1; CDR3aa: CASVGGYNEQFF
v_gene: TRBV6-1; j_gene: TRBJ2-1; CDR3aa: CASSFGTGENEQFF
v_gene: TRBV5-1; j_gene: TRBJ2-7; CDR3aa: CASSLAWDYLSSYEQYF
v_gene: TRBV6-5; j_gene: TRBJ1-2; CDR3aa: CASSYGYIGVYGYTF
v_gene: TRBV19; j_gene: TRBJ1-2; CDR3aa: CASSSDGRGSDYGYTF
v_gene: TRBV19; j_gene: TRBJ2-3; CDR3aa: CASSIGGHGDTQYF
v_gene: TRBV2; j_gene: TRBJ1-5; CDR3aa: CASSTERDRALTQPQHF
v_gene: TRBV5-1; j_gene: TRBJ1-1; CDR3aa: CASSLAGSTEAFF
v_gene: TRBV5-1; j_gene: TRBJ1-4; CDR3aa: CASSSLAAQGNEKLFF
v_gene: TRBV14; j_gene: TRBJ2-7; CDR3aa: CASSQVTGIHEQYF
v_gene: TRBV5-6; j_gene: TRBJ1-4; CDR3aa: CASSLNNRGQGEKLFF
v_gene: TRBV18; j_gene: TRBJ1-1; CDR3aa: CASSPALGDTEAFF
v_gene: TRBV4-2; j_gene: TRBJ2-1; CDR3aa: CASSQVLLLAGEEGGNEQFF
v_gene: TRBV5-1; j_gene: TRBJ2-2; CDR3aa: CASSLGLHTGELFF
v_gene: TRBV7-9; j_gene: TRBJ2-7; CDR3aa: CASSTGLAGTYEQYF